These 14 T cell receptor beta chains originate from one sample sequenced in a study of neurological immune-mediated disorders. MiXCR, run by TCRdb on the 5' RACE reads, gives a single entry per CDR3 protein. The sample lists 45,000 to 55,000 distinct CDR3 sequences, approximately 5.8% occurring once. Sequencing used CD4+ T cells from blood. The receptors originated from a woman between 18 and 30 years old with multiple sclerosis.

In this sample, this clonotype turned up many times. This chain uses TRBV12-3 or TRBV12-4 with TRBJ1-5; D remains ambiguous. The ends were cut back, 6 bases at V and 3 bases at J, with 9 bases in the middle. The CDR3 runs 13 residues. CDR3 sequence (DNA): TGTGCCAGCAGCCTGACCCCCAATCAGCCCCAGCATTTT. It is translated as CASSLTPNQPQHF.

At least ten counts were recorded for this clonotype. CDR3 nucleotide sequence: TGTGCCAGCAGCTCCGGGTGGGAGAACACTGAAGCTTTCTTT. Encoded protein: CASSSGWENTEAFF. J is TRBJ1-1 and V is TRBV7-9; D remains ambiguous. Germline V CDR1 and CDR2: SEHNR, FQNEAQ (reference sequence). Trimming took off 4 bases at V and 1 base at J, with 10 bases between the two ends. The CDR3 length is 14 residues.

Ten or more counts support this clonotype. The chain employs TRBV20-1 and TRBJ1-2; D remains unclear. V gave up 4 bases and J gave up 8 bases, with 14 bases separating them. This CDR3 contains 12 residues. Germline lookup yields CDR1 DFQATT and CDR2 SNEGSKA (reference sequence). CDR3 sequence: CSAKKSTPGYTF. CDR3 in DNA: TGCAGTGCTAAAAAATCGACACCAGGCTACACCTTC.

This clonotype was detected many times. The V gene is TRBV20-1, the J gene TRBJ2-1; 11 bases agree with TRBD2. Looked up from germline, CDR1 is DFQATT and CDR2 is SNEGSKA (reference sequence). The CDR3 has 17 residues. Unmatched junction bases numbered 12, after V lost 0 bases and J lost 8 bases. The CDR3 DNA reads TGCAGTGCTAGAGATCAGCTAGCGGGAGGTACATTCGATGAGCAGTTCTTC. This translates into CSARDQLAGGTFDEQFF.

This clonotype was seen repeatedly, ten times or more. The J gene is TRBJ1-3, the V gene TRBV7-9; no clear D. Trimming took off 5 bases at V and 0 bases at J, with 17 bases between the two ends. Germline V CDR1 and CDR2: SEHNR, FQNEAQ (reference sequence). The CDR3 covers 17 residues. In DNA form, the CDR3 reads TGTGCCAGCAGCCTCTTCTTCGGATACGACTCTGGAAACACCATATATTTT. This codes for CASSLFFGYDSGNTIYF.

This clonotype has a handful of counts. The rearrangement joins TRBV5-5 to TRBJ1-6, with 10 bases lining up with TRBD1. J was trimmed by 8 bases and V by 2 bases; bases with no gene match: 4. The CDR3 has 15 amino acids. Germline V gene lookup returns CDR1 SGHKS and CDR2 YYEKEE (reference sequence). The CDR3 DNA follows: TGTGCCAGCAGCTTAGACAGGGGGCCGTATTCACCCCTCCACTTT. Translating it yields CASSLDRGPYSPLHF.

At least ten counts were recorded for this clonotype. The chain is built from TRBV3-1 and TRBJ2-5, with D uncertain. Trimming stripped 2 bases from V and 6 bases from J, with 4 bases between. The germline V gene has CDR1 LGHDT and CDR2 YNNKEL (reference sequence). The CDR3 totals 11 residues. The CDR3 here is CASSQLQTQYF. The CDR3 DNA reads TGTGCCAGCAGCCAACTACAGACCCAGTACTTC.

This clonotype occurred many times. This chain joins TRBV6-5 and TRBJ1-1; tentative D call: TRBD1 (6 bases). The CDR3 extends over 16 amino acids. Trimming pared 2 bases from V and 0 bases from J, leaving 13 bases between. The germline V gene encodes CDR1 MNHEY and CDR2 SVGAGI. The CDR3 reads CASSYTLGQLNTEAFF. The CDR3 DNA follows: TGTGCCAGCAGTTACACGCTAGGACAGTTGAACACTGAAGCTTTCTTT.

This clonotype has at least ten counts. V usage is TRBV28 and J usage is TRBJ1-2, with 8 positions matching TRBD1. V lost 3 bases and J lost 3; bases outside the gene matches: 3. There are 14 residues in the CDR3. CDR1 is MDHEN and CDR2 is SYDVKM in the germline V gene. The CDR3 nucleotides read TGTGCCAGCAGTTTCAGGGGGCTTGACTATGGCTACACCTTC. Amino acids: CASSFRGLDYGYTF.

The chain couples TRBV12-3 or TRBV12-4 to TRBJ2-7, with 7 bases that match TRBD1. CDR3 length equals 13 residues. V lost 6 bases and J lost 7; bases outside the gene matches: 9. CDR3 loop: CASSPGTAREQYV. The DNA for the CDR3 is TGTGCCAGCAGCCCAGGGACAGCCCGAGAGCAGTACGTC.

This clonotype was observed at least ten times. J is TRBJ2-7 and V is TRBV10-3, with 7 positions matching TRBD2. The germline CDR1 and CDR2 sequences are ENHRY and SYGVKD. V lost 11 bases to trimming and J lost 6 bases; unmatched junction nucleotides: 19. The CDR3 runs to 15 residues. As DNA, the CDR3 is TGTGCCCGCTCACGACGGGAGGCTCCGGTCGGCGAGCAGTACGTC. This gives the protein CARSRREAPVGEQYV.

Concerning this clonotype itself: Possible read error: a much larger clone is one base away. The gene calls are TRBV7-9 and TRBJ1-1; 7 nucleotides match TRBD1. CDR1 is SEHNR, CDR2 FQNEAQ, per germline (reference sequence). This CDR3 is built from 15 residues. This CDR3 reads CSSSLLGQLNTEAFF. The DNA of the CDR3 is TGTTCCAGCAGCTTATTGGGACAGCTGAACACTGAAGCTTTCTTT.

This clonotype occurred many times. The chain uses TRBV12-3 or TRBV12-4 and TRBJ2-7, with 9 positions matching TRBD1. The CDR3 is 17 amino acids. Trimming cost V 5 bases and J 6 bases; bases outside gene matches: 17. The CDR3 is CASSPRGQGAAKPEQYF. For the CDR3, the DNA is TGTGCCAGCAGTCCAAGGGGACAGGGCGCCGCGAAGCCCGAGCAGTACTTC.

The chain joins TRBV28 to TRBJ1-5; TRBD1 aligns across 8 bases. V gave up 3 bases and J gave up 5 bases; unmatched junction bases: 6. CDR3 length: 15 amino acids. Germline V CDR1 and CDR2: MDHEN, SYDVKM. CDR3 nucleotides: TGTGCCAGCAGTTTTGGCAGGGGGCTTGATCAGCCCCAGCATTTT. It codes for CASSFGRGLDQPQHF.